What follows are 9 T cell receptor beta chains derived from one specimen sequenced in a study of chemoradiotherapy in HPV16-positive cancers. Here immunoSEQ multiplex PCR was the method, and the copy in TCRdb shows in-frame clones only, minus some. The repertoire holds 30,000 to 35,000 clones, with 80% to 90% as singletons. The sample consisted of blood, taken from a patient who underwent chemoradiotherapy. Receptors originate from a human donor with HPV-associated anogenital cancer.

This clone was recorded only once. This chain uses TRBV19 with TRBJ2-7; 9 nucleotides align to TRBD1. Germline trimming cut 6 bases from V and 0 bases from J; bases unmatched to any gene: 12. The CDR3 sequence is 17 residues long. Germline V gene data show CDR1 as LNHDA and CDR2 as SQIVND (reference sequence). As DNA, the CDR3 is TGTGCCAGTAGCCCAACCCTGGGACAGGGCTTCTCCTACGAGCAGTACTTC. As protein: CASSPTLGQGFSYEQYF.

The chain employs TRBV18 and TRBJ2-1; a weak D match, TRBD2 (5 bases). The CDR3 length is 11 residues. CDR1 and CDR2 from the germline V gene are KGHSH and LQKENI. V was clipped by 5 bases and J by 11 bases, with 10 bases between them. CDR3 sequence reads: CASSSEAKQFF. The CDR3 DNA reads TGTGCCAGCTCATCGGAGGCGAAGCAGTTCTTC.

The chain has TRBV18 and TRBJ2-7; the D gene is possibly TRBD1 (6 bases). Germline V lookup: CDR1 KGHSH, CDR2 LQKENI. Trimming took off 6 bases at V and 5 bases at J, with 11 bases between the two ends. This CDR3 has 12 amino acids. The CDR3 sequence: CASSQGQDEQYF. The CDR3 coding sequence is TGTGCCAGCTCCCAGGGGCAGGACGAGCAGTACTTC. The variable domain in full, with the rest retrieved from reference TRBV18 and TRBJ2-7, is NAGVMQNPRHLVRRRGQEARLRCSPMKGHSHVYWYRQLPEEGLKFMVYLQKENIIDESGMPKERFSAEFPKEGPSILRIQQVVRGDSAAYFCASSQGQDEQYFGPGTRLTVT.

In this sample, this clone turned up once. This specimen includes other DNA sequences encoding the same CDR3. V is TRBV19 and J is TRBJ2-5; D is unclear. Germline V gene data show CDR1 as LNHDA and CDR2 as SQIVND (reference sequence). Trimming removed 1 base at V and 4 bases at J, with 4 bases between. The CDR3 covers 12 residues. CDR3: CASSIGGETQYF. The CDR3 region has the DNA TGTGCCAGTAGTATAGGAGGAGAGACCCAGTACTTC.

The V and J genes are TRBV7-8 and TRBJ2-5; a weak D match, TRBD1 (5 bases). This CDR3 is built from 13 residues. Deletions cut 1 base from V and 2 bases from J, with 5 bases between. CDR1 SGHVS and CDR2 FQNEAQ come from the germline V gene. As DNA, the CDR3 is TGTGCCAGCAGCTTAGACAGGCAAGAGACCCAGTACTTC. Residues: CASSLDRQETQYF.

CDR3 sequence reads: CASSVASGANTGELFF. CDR3 in DNA: TGTGCCAGCAGCGTAGCATCAGGGGCCAACACCGGGGAGCTGTTTTTT. The chain couples TRBV9 to TRBJ2-2; D might be TRBD1 (6 bases). The V gene's germline CDR1 is SGDLS and CDR2 YYNGEE. The CDR3 extends over 16 amino acids. Deletions cut 0 bases from V and 2 bases from J, with 11 bases between.

The J gene is TRBJ1-1, the V gene TRBV18, with D possibly matching TRBD1 (5 bases). The CDR3 covers 15 residues. V shed 3 bases and J shed 1 base, with 12 bases lying between them. Germline V lookup: CDR1 KGHSH, CDR2 LQKENI. CDR3 sequence (DNA): TGTGCCAGCTCACCTTCTAGGGGTTGGAACACTGAAGCTTTCTTT. The encoded protein is CASSPSRGWNTEAFF.

The chain has TRBV4-3 and TRBJ2-1, with D tentatively TRBD1 or TRBD2 (5 bases each). The V and J ends lost 0 bases and 8 bases respectively, with 17 bases between them. The germline gives CDR1 LGHNA, CDR2 YSLEER. The CDR3 consists of 16 residues. CDR3 sequence: CASSQDPAARGDEQFF. The CDR3, as DNA: TGCGCCAGCAGCCAAGATCCGGCCGCTAGAGGGGATGAGCAGTTCTTC.

This chain joins TRBV29-1 and TRBJ1-2, with D unclear. The V and J ends lost 1 base and 8 bases respectively, with 8 bases between them. This CDR3 region has 11 residues. CDR1 SQVTM and CDR2 ANQGSEA come from the germline V gene. In DNA form, the CDR3 reads TGCAGCGTTGAAGCGGAATTCGGCTACACCTTC. This encodes CSVEAEFGYTF.